This T cell receptor (beta chain) stems from a study of T cell repertoires in cytomegalovirus infection. For the study at large: An indication of both CMV infection and matching HLA type came from public TCR beta signatures. Points from the study as a whole: CMV-specific TCR beta clonotypes restricted by HLA-C were the ones dominating the ex vivo response. Summed frequency of public TCR beta families distinguished CMV carriers with the relevant HLA.

TCRdb fed the reads into MiXCR, producing one record per CDR3 protein. The repertoire holds some 400,000 distinct CDR3 sequences, with over 15% as singletons. V was cut by 2 bases and J by 0 bases, with 18 bases left in between. Germline CDR1 reads SGHVS; CDR2 reads FQNEAQ. This CDR3 has 18 residues. This clonotype was detected ten times or more. No antigen is known for it. The clonotype comes from a human donor in good health (CMV status not recorded). Some clones in this sample may be carry-over from other donors' samples. Specimen: PBMCs. J is TRBJ2-3 and V is TRBV7-8, with unresolved D. The CDR3 is CASSLPLLDDTSTDTQYF. The CDR3 nucleotides read TGTGCCAGCAGCTTACCTTTACTGGACGACACTAGCACAGATACGCAGTATTTT.